Sample share makes the clone carrying this T cell receptor (beta chain) medium-sized (0.01 to 0.1%). Its ends do not fully match the called genes, so a read error is possible. TCRdb re-called the RT-PCR reads with MiXCR, one entry per CDR3 protein. The sample has approximately 1,600 distinct CDR3 sequences; 5.5% to 8% are singletons. The CDR3 contains 12 residues. In germline, CDR1 is SEHNR, CDR2 FQNEAQ (reference sequence). This record belongs to a study of patients and donors after allogeneic stem cell transplantation. The source material was blood, either unsorted or a sorted T cell fraction (not recorded which). The clonotype comes from a human donor who was either an allogeneic HSCT recipient or a stem cell or donor lymphocyte infusion donor (not recorded which). It is not recorded whose cells these are; they may come from a transplant donor. V and J are TRBV7-9 and TRBJ1-1; D perhaps matches TRBD1 (6 bases). CDR3: CASTLQGTEAFF. CDR3 nucleotides: TGTGCCAGCACCTTACAGGGCACTGAAGCTTTCTTT. The full variable domain, rest sourced from reference TRBV7-9 and TRBJ1-1, is DTGVSQNPRHKITKRGQNVTFRCDPISEHNRLYWYRQTLGQGPEFLTYFQNEAQLEKSRLLSDRFSAERPKGSFSTLEIQRTEQGDSAMYLCASTLQGTEAFFGQGTRLTVV.